This T cell receptor beta chain was identified in a study of technical replicates of blood from a handful of donors. The assay was immunoSEQ multiplex PCR, and TCRdb's table has in-frame clones only and misses some. The sample lists about 66,000 clones, roughly 88% occurring once. This CDR3 is 13 amino acids long. Trimming shortened V by 7 bases and J by 9 bases, and 18 bases separated the two germline ends. Germline V CDR1 and CDR2: MNHNS, SASEGT. Material: PBMCs. The J gene is TRBJ2-5, the V gene TRBV6-1; a possible D gene is TRBD2 (5 bases). The clonotype was recovered from a human donor in good health. Some clones in this sample may be carry-over from other donors' samples. DNA of the CDR3: TGTGCCAGCACGGGCTCGGGGTTGCTGGCCCAGTACTTC. It encodes CASTGSGLLAQYF.